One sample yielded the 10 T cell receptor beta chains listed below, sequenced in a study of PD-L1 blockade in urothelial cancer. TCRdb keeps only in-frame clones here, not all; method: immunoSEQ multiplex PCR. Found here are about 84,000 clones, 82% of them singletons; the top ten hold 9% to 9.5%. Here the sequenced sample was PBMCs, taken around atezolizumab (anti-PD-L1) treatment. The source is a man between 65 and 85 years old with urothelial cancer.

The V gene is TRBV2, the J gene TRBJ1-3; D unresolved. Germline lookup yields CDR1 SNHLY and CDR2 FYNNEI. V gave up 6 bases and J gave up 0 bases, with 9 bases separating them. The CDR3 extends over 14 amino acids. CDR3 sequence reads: CASRAESSGNTIYF. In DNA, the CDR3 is TGTGCCAGCAGGGCGGAAAGCTCTGGAAACACCATATATTTT.

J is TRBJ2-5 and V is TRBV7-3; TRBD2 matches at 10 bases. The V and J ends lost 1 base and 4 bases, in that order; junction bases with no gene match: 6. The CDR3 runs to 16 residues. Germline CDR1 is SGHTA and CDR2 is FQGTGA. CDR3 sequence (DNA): TGTGCCAGCAGCTTAAGTAGCGGGGGGCCAGGAGAGACCCAGTACTTC. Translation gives CASSLSSGGPGETQYF.

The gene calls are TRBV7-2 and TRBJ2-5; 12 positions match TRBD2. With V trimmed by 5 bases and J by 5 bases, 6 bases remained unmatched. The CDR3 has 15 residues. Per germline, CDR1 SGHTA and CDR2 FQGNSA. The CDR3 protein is CASSPGLAGAETQYF. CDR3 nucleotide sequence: TGTGCCAGCAGCCCGGGACTAGCGGGTGCGGAGACCCAGTACTTC.

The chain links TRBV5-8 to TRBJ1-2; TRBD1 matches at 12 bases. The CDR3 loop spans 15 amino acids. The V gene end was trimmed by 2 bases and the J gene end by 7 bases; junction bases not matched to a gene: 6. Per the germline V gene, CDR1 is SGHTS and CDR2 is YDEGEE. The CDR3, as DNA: TGTGCCAGCAGCTTAACCGGGACAGGGGGCTCTGGCTACACCTTC. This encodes CASSLTGTGGSGYTF.

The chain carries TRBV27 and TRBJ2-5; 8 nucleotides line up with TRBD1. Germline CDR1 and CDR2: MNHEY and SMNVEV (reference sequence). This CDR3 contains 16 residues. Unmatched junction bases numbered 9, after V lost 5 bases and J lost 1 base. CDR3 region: CASSHRPGTGQETQYF. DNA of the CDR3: TGTGCCAGCAGTCATCGCCCCGGGACAGGCCAAGAGACCCAGTACTTC.

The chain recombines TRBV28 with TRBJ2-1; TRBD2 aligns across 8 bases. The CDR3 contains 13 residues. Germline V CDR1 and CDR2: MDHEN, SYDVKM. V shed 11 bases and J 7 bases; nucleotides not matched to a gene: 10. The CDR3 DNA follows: TGTGCCGGCGGGAGGTCACCGGGAAATGAGCAGTTCTTC. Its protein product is CAGGRSPGNEQFF. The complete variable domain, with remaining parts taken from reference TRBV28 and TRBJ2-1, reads DVKVTQSSRYLVKRTGEKVFLECVQDMDHENMFWYRQDPGLGLRLIYFSYDVKMKEKGDIPEGYSVSREKKERFSLILESASTNQTSMYLCAGGRSPGNEQFFGPGTRLTVL.

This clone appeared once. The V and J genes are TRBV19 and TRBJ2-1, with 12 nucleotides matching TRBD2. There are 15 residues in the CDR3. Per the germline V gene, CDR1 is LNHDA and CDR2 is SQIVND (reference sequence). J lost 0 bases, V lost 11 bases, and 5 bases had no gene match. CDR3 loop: CAASGRESSYNEQFF. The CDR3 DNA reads TGTGCCGCTAGCGGGAGGGAGAGCTCCTACAATGAGCAGTTCTTC.

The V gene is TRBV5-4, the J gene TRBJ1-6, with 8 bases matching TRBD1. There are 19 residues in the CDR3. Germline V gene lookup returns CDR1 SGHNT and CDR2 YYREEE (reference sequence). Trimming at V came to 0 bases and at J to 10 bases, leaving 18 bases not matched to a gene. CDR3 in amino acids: CASSLDYRGGREADSPLHF. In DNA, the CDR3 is TGTGCCAGCAGCTTGGACTACAGGGGGGGGAGGGAGGCGGACTCACCCCTCCACTTT.

The CDR3 DNA sequence: TGTGCCAGTACCCGGGACAGGGGATCCTACGAGCAGTACTTC. It encodes CASTRDRGSYEQYF. The chain has TRBV2 and TRBJ2-7, with 10 positions matching TRBD1. Germline CDR1 reads SNHLY; CDR2 reads FYNNEI. The length of the CDR3 is 14 residues. With 9 bases clipped from V and 1 base from J, the junction kept 6 bases outside the gene matches.

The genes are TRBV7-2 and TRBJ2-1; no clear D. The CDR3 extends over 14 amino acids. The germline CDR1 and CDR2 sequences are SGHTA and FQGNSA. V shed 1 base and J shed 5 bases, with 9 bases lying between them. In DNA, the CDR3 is TGTGCCAGCAGCTTAGGTCTGGGCGACAATGAGCAGTTCTTC. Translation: CASSLGLGDNEQFF.